Listed below are T cell receptor beta chains from one sample, sequenced in a study of T cell repertoires in cytomegalovirus infection. Their cognate antigens are unknown. Via MiXCR, TCRdb re-called the reads, giving one row per CDR3 protein. Altogether just under 500,000 distinct CDR3 sequences are present, 30% to 40% being singletons, with the ten largest covering around a sixth. Sequenced here: cultured PBMCs, sampled from culture after CMV antigen stimulation. The receptors derive from a human donor in good health (CMV status not recorded). Some clones in this sample may be carry-over from other donors' samples. CDR3s include the opening cysteine and the closing phenylalanine or tryptophan. Each record gives: clone size, D gene, J gene, V gene, CDR3 DNA, CDR3 protein. D genes are given only for firm matches. Only part of the rows carry a size: once, few, many, or a class if the clone is expanded.

- TRBD2 TRBJ2-2 TRBV10-3 TGTGCCTCCTCGGGACTAGGGTACACCGGGGAGCTGTTTTTT CASSGLGYTGELFF
few - TRBJ2-5 TRBV10-3 TGTGCCATCAGTGAGGAGTGGACGGCAAACCGGGGGGAGACCCAGTACTTC CAISEEWTANRGETQYF
- - TRBJ2-3 TRBV7-8 TGTGCCAGCAGTAAAGTCATGGAGATAGATACGCAGTATTTT CASSKVMEIDTQYF
- - TRBJ1-6 TRBV23-1 TGCGCCAGCAGTCAGGGACGAGCCAATTCACCCCTCCACTTT CASSQGRANSPLHF
few - TRBJ2-2 TRBV7-3 TGTGCCAGCAGCTTAAGGAGATACGCGAACACCGGGGAGCTGTTTTTT CASSLRRYANTGELFF
few - TRBJ2-3 TRBV6-5 TGTGCCAGCAGTTACGGGTCACAGGGTACAGATACGCAGTATTTT CASSYGSQGTDTQYF
few - TRBJ2-1 TRBV11-2 TGTGCCAGCAGCTTAGCGAGCAGGGGACCGTACAATGAGCAGTTCTTC CASSLASRGPYNEQFF
- TRBD1 TRBJ1-5 TRBV20-1 TGCAGTGCTAGCAGAGGGGGCGATCAGCCCCAGCATTTT CSASRGGDQPQHF
many - TRBJ1-1 TRBV12-3/TRBV12-4 TGTGCCAGCAGTTGGGGGAGACCTGACACTGAAGCTTTCTTT CASSWGRPDTEAFF
few TRBD1 TRBJ2-7 TRBV6-1 TGTGCCAGCAGTGATGACAGGGGGTCCGAGCAGTACTTC CASSDDRGSEQYF
- TRBD1 TRBJ2-3 TRBV10-3 TGTGCCATCAGTTTCGGACAGGCCGATACGCAGTATTTT CAISFGQADTQYF
- - TRBJ1-6 TRBV7-9 TGTGCCAGCAGCTTAGGAGGACAGAAGAATTCACCCCTCCACTTT CASSLGGQKNSPLHF
few - TRBJ2-3 TRBV19 TGTGCCAGTAGATCTCTACCGGGACTTAGCACAGATACGCAGTATTTT CASRSLPGLSTDTQYF
once - TRBJ1-1 TRBV13 TGTGCCAGCAGCTTCAGGGGAGGGGTTGAAGCTTTCTTT CASSFRGGVEAFF
- TRBD2 TRBJ2-6 TRBV6-2/TRBV6-3 TGTGCCAGCAACCGTCTTTGGACTAGCGGGTCTGGGGCCAACGTCCTGACTTTC CASNRLWTSGSGANVLTF
many TRBD2 TRBJ2-7 TRBV7-2 TGTGCCAGCAGCCCCCGGGGAGGGGCCTACGAGCAGTACTTC CASSPRGGAYEQYF
- TRBD1 TRBJ2-5 TRBV4-3 TGCGCCAGCAGCCCGGACAGGGTCCCACAAGAGACCCAGTACTTC CASSPDRVPQETQYF